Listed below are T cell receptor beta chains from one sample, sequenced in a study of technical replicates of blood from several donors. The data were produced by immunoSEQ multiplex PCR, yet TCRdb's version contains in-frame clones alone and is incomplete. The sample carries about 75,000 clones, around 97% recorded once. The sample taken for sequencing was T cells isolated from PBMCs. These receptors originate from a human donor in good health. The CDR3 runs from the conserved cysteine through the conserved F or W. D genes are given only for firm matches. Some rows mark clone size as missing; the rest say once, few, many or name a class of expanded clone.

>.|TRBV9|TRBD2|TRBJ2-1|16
TGTGCCAGCAGTCGGGGACTAGCGGGAGTCGGGGATGAGCAGTTCTTC
CASSRGLAGVGDEQFF
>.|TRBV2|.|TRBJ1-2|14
TGTGCCAGCAGTGAAAACGGGGCAGGGGATGGCTACACCTTC
CASSENGAGDGYTF
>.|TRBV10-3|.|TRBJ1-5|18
TGTGCCATCAGTGAAGAGGAGAGAGAAATAAATAGCAATCAGCCCCAGCATTTT
CAISEEEREINSNQPQHF
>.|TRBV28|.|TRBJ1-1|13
TGTGCCAGCACCTCGACAGTGAACACTGAAGCTTTCTTT
CASTSTVNTEAFF
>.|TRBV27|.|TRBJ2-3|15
TGTGCCAGCAGTGCCCTAGGGACTCCGAGGGATACGCAGTATTTT
CASSALGTPRDTQYF
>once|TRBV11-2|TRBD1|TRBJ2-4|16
TGTGCCAGCAGCCCCCCGTTAACAGGGGCCGGAAACATTCAGTACTTC
CASSPPLTGAGNIQYF
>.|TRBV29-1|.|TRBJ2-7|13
TGCAGCGTCGTCGGGACTCAGAGCTACGAGCAGTACTTC
CSVVGTQSYEQYF
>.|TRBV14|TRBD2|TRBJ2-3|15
TGTGCCAGCAGCCAAGGAAGCGGGATACGTGGTACGCAGTATTTT
CASSQGSGIRGTQYF
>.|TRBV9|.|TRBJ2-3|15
TGTGCCAGCAGTCTCTCCCACTTGGCTAGCGATACGCAGTATTTT
CASSLSHLASDTQYF
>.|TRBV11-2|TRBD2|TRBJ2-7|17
TGTGCCAGCAGCTTAGATCTACTAGCGGGAGTTCCCTACGAGCAGTACTTC
CASSLDLLAGVPYEQYF
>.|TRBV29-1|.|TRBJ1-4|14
TGCAGCGTTGATAGGCAGGGGTCCGGTGAAAAACTGTTTTTT
CSVDRQGSGEKLFF
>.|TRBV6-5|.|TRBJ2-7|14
TGTGCCAGCAGTTACTCGGGAGGATCTTACGAGCAGTACTTC
CASSYSGGSYEQYF
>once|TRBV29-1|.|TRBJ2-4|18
TGCAGCGTCGATCGGAAGCAGGGACTCAATCGGGCCAAAAACATTCAGTACTTC
CSVDRKQGLNRAKNIQYF
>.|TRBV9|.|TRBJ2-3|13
TGTGCCAGCGGGCGCGGGGGCACAGATACGCAGTATTTT
CASGRGGTDTQYF
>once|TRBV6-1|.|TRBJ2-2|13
TGTGCCAGCAGTGAGCAGGGGCCCGGGGAGCTGTTTTTT
CASSEQGPGELFF
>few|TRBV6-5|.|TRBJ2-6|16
TGTGCCAGCAGTTACGAAGGCGGCTCTGGGGCCAACGTCCTGACTTTC
CASSYEGGSGANVLTF
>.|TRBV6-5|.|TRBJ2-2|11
TGTGCCAGCACCTCCTCCGGGGAGCTGTTTTTT
CASTSSGELFF
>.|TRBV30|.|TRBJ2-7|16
TGTGCCTGGGGGCCGGCATCGACAGGGAGGTTCTACGAGCAGTACTTC
CAWGPASTGRFYEQYF
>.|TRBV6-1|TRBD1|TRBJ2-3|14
TGTGCCAGCAGGAGGGACAGTAACACAGATACGCAGTATTTT
CASRRDSNTDTQYF
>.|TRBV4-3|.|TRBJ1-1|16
TGCGCCAGCAGCCAAGATCTGGGGGCGTCGAGAGTAGTGGCTTTCTTT
CASSQDLGASRVVAFF
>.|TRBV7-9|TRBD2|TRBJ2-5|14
TGTGCCAGCAGCGGACTAGCGGGCCAAGAGACCCAGTACTTC
CASSGLAGQETQYF
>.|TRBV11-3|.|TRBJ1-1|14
TGTGCCAGCAGCTTAAACAGCTTGAACACTGAAGCTTTCTTT
CASSLNSLNTEAFF
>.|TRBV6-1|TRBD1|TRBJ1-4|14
TGTGCCAGCAGAACTGGGACAGTTAATGAAAAACTGTTTTTT
CASRTGTVNEKLFF
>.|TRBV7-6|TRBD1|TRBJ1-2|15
TGTGCCAGCAGCTTAGGGACAGGGGGCGCCGATGGCTACACCTTC
CASSLGTGGADGYTF